The 7 T cell receptor beta chains reported below all come from one sample, sequenced in a study of siplizumab effects on memory and regulatory T cells. Assay used: immunoSEQ multiplex PCR; TCRdb lists only in-frame clones, some missing. Of about 100,000 clones in the sample, roughly 92% are singletons; the top ten hold about 0.6%. Source material: Tregs sorted from blood. These receptors were obtained from a human donor in good health.

This clone was observed a single time. This sequence joins TRBV27 and TRBJ2-1, with 10 bases that match TRBD2. CDR1 MNHEY and CDR2 SMNVEV come from the germline V gene (reference sequence). The CDR3 runs 16 residues. Trimming removed 6 bases from V and 9 bases from J; junction bases left unmatched: 14. The DNA of the CDR3 is TGTGCCAGCAGCGCCCTAACTAAGCGGGAGGGAGGTGAGCAGTTCTTC. Protein sequence: CASSALTKREGGEQFF.

This chain joins TRBV5-1 and TRBJ2-3, with TRBD2 matching over 10 bases. Germline lookup yields CDR1 SGHRS and CDR2 YFSETQ. V trimming: 5 bases; J trimming: 5 bases; junction bases outside the gene matches: 14. The CDR3 runs 17 residues. CDR3 sequence reads: CASSYQEAGGPIDTQYF. CDR3 DNA sequence: TGCGCCAGCAGTTACCAAGAAGCGGGAGGGCCAATAGATACGCAGTATTTT.

DNA of the CDR3: TGTGCCAGCAGCTTGACAGCCGGGACAGGGAGACAGACCCAGTACTTC. It yields the protein CASSLTAGTGRQTQYF. The rearrangement uses TRBV5-8 and TRBJ2-5; 9 positions agree with TRBD1. V trimming: 1 base; J trimming: 6 bases; junction bases outside the gene matches: 10. This CDR3 is 16 amino acids long. The germline CDR1 and CDR2 sequences are SGHTS and YDEGEE. The full variable domain, its missing parts supplied by reference TRBV5-8 and TRBJ2-5, is EAGVTQSPTHLIKTRGQQATLRCSPISGHTSVYWYQQALGLGLQFLLWYDEGEERNRGNFPPRFSGRQFPNYSSELNVNALELEDSALYLCASSLTAGTGRQTQYFGPGTRLLVL.

This clone was seen a single time. The chain couples TRBV25-1 to TRBJ2-3; 8 bases match TRBD1. The CDR3 length is 16 residues. V dropped 10 bases and J dropped 4; count of bases not matched to a gene: 16. CDR1 MGHDK and CDR2 SYGVNS come from the germline V gene. Here the CDR3 DNA reads TGTGCCACCCGCAGCGGCGACAGGGGATATTCAGATACGCAGTATTTT. Protein product: CATRSGDRGYSDTQYF.

This chain joins TRBV15 and TRBJ2-2; D ambiguous. Trimming cost V 0 bases and J 9 bases, with 5 bases left between them. This CDR3 is built from 12 residues. The germline gives CDR1 LNHNV, CDR2 YYDKDF (reference sequence). Here the CDR3 reads CATSRDLRELFF. The CDR3 nucleotides are TGTGCCACCAGCAGAGACCTACGGGAGCTGTTTTTT.

The chain carries TRBV30 and TRBJ2-2; 7 bases fit TRBD2. There are 13 residues in the CDR3. V lost 1 base and J lost 7; bases outside the gene matches: 3. The V gene's germline CDR1 is GTSNPN and CDR2 SVGIG (reference sequence). CDR3 DNA: TGTGCCTGGAGTGGGACTAGAAACGGGGAGCTGTTTTTT. Protein sequence: CAWSGTRNGELFF.

This chain links TRBV27 with TRBJ2-7; 7 bases line up with TRBD1. The V gene's germline CDR1 is MNHEY and CDR2 SMNVEV (reference sequence). J was trimmed by 2 bases and V by 10 bases; bases with no gene match: 17. The CDR3 consists of 16 residues. CDR3 coding DNA: TGTGCCACCAAGAGAGGACCCAGGGGGAATACCTACGAGCAGTACTTC. Its protein is CATKRGPRGNTYEQYF.